The text below deals with one T cell receptor (beta chain). The data are from a study of identical twins. TCRdb reprocessed the 5' RACE reads with MiXCR, giving one entry per CDR3 protein. Among about 340,000 distinct CDR3 sequences listed, around 12% were seen once. Germline CDR1 and CDR2: LNHDA and SQIVND (reference sequence). The CDR3 runs to 15 residues. The V end was cut by 7 bases, the J end by 0 bases, with 13 bases between. The same sample was also studied in work on yellow fever vaccine responses in identical twins.

The sequencing sample was made of CD8+ T cells sorted from blood. The origin of this receptor is a woman younger than 30 in good health. The chain recombines TRBV19 with TRBJ2-1; D possibly matches TRBD1 or TRBD2 (5 bases each). The DNA of the CDR3 is TGTGCCAGTAACGTCGGGACGAGCTCCTACAATGAGCAGTTCTTC. Translation gives CASNVGTSSYNEQFF.